This is a list of T cell receptor beta chains from one sample in a study of cytomegalovirus exposure and HLA in healthy donors. Clones were read by immunoSEQ multiplex PCR, and TCRdb kept only the in-frame ones, dropping some. The data hold 120,000 or so clones, with roughly four fifths observed a single time. Sequenced input: PBMCs. The receptors here all came from a woman aged 40 to 50 in good health and CMV-seronegative. CDR3s include the opening cysteine and the closing phenylalanine or tryptophan. The order of the fields is D gene, J gene, V gene, clone size, CDR3 DNA, CDR3 protein. A D gene is named only where the DNA matches it firmly. Expanded clones are given a class, and other clones once, few, many or no size at all.

>-|TRBJ1-1|TRBV28|-
TGTGCCAGCAGTTTAGGACAGTGGGCTTTCTTT
CASSLGQWAFF
>-|TRBJ1-5|TRBV2|-
TGTGCCAGCAGTGGGGCAGGTTGGCAGCCCCAGCATTTT
CASSGAGWQPQHF
>-|TRBJ2-1|TRBV29-1|-
TGCAGCGTTGAAGATCAAGGGGGGGCCCCCACACAGTTCTTC
CSVEDQGGAPTQFF
>TRBD1|TRBJ2-1|TRBV28|-
TGTGCCAGCAGCCTCAGGGGGTCCCTGGACAATGAGCAGTTCTTC
CASSLRGSLDNEQFF
>TRBD1|TRBJ1-4|TRBV7-9|-
TGTGCCAGCAGCTCTGACTCCCGGGACAGCCCGTTTCACGAAAAACTGTTTTTT
CASSSDSRDSPFHEKLFF
>-|TRBJ2-5|TRBV7-2|-
TGTGCCAGCAGCCGAACTCCTCCGCAGACCCAGTACTTC
CASSRTPPQTQYF
>TRBD1|TRBJ1-5|TRBV19|-
TGTGCCAGTAGGCAACAGGGGGACCAGCCCCAGCATTTT
CASRQQGDQPQHF
>-|TRBJ2-1|TRBV5-6|-
TGTGCCAGCAGCTTGAACCCGAGTACCCACAATGAGCAGTTCTTC
CASSLNPSTHNEQFF
>-|TRBJ1-3|TRBV6-5|-
TGTGCCAGCGGTTGGACAGCCTCTGGAAACACCATATATTTT
CASGWTASGNTIYF
>-|TRBJ2-7|TRBV9|few
TGTGCCAGCAGCGTAGGAGCGGGCTCCTACGAGCAGTACTTC
CASSVGAGSYEQYF
>TRBD1|TRBJ1-5|TRBV7-9|-
TGTTCCAGCAGCCCCGGGACAGGGGTCCAGCCCCAGCATTTT
CSSSPGTGVQPQHF
>-|TRBJ2-3|TRBV6-4|-
TGTGCCAGCAGGGAAAGCGGCACAGATACGCAGTATTTT
CASRESGTDTQYF
>-|TRBJ2-7|TRBV20-1|-
TGCAGTGCTAGAAGGGGGGAGCAGTACTTC
CSARRGEQYF
>-|TRBJ2-7|TRBV5-1|-
TGCGCCAGCAGCTCCCAGGAAGAGCAGTACTTC
CASSSQEEQYF
>TRBD1|TRBJ1-2|TRBV28|-
TGTGCCAGCAGTTACCCCAGGGGGCCCTATGGCTACACCTTC
CASSYPRGPYGYTF
>-|TRBJ2-5|TRBV7-9|-
TGTGCCAGCAGCTCCCTTCGCGGGCCGGCGGAGACCCAGTACTTC
CASSSLRGPAETQYF
>TRBD1|TRBJ2-7|TRBV11-2|-
TGTACCAGCAGCTTAGAAGCAGGGGGTGGCGAGCAGTACTTC
CTSSLEAGGGEQYF
>TRBD2|TRBJ2-1|TRBV28|few
TGTGCCAGCAGTTCGACTAGCGGGAGGGGGAGCTCCTACAATGAGCAGTTCTTC
CASSSTSGRGSSYNEQFF